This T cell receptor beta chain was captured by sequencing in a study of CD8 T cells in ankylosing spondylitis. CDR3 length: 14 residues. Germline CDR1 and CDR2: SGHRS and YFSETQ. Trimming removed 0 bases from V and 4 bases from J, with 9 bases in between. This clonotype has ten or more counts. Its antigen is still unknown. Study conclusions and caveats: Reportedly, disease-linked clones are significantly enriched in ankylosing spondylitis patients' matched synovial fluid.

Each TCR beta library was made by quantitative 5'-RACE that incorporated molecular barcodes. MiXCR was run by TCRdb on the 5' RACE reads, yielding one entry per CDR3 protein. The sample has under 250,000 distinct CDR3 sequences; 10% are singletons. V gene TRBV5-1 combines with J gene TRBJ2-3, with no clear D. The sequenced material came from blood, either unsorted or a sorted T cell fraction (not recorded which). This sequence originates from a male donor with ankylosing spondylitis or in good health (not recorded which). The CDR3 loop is CASSLDSTADTQYF. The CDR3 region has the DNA TGCGCCAGCAGCTTGGACAGTACAGCAGATACGCAGTATTTT.